The rows below give T cell receptor beta chains drawn from one sample of a study of shared clonotypes between healthy human individuals. Assay: immunoSEQ multiplex PCR; the TCRdb copy retains only in-frame clones and omits some. Among roughly 380,000 clones listed, roughly 96% were seen once. The sample taken for sequencing was memory CD8+ T cells sorted from blood. These receptors were taken from a man aged 25-45 years in good health. Each CDR3 is given with its conserved first and last residue. The order of the fields is V gene, D gene, J gene, clone size, CDR3 DNA, CDR3 protein. D genes are given only for firm matches. The size field is filled for only some rows; it gives once, few, many or a size class.

V: TRBV11-2; D: NA; J: TRBJ1-4; size: NA; DNA: TGTGCCAGCAGCTTAGCCCGTGAAAAACTGTTTTTT; CDR3: CASSLAREKLFF
V: TRBV4-2; D: NA; J: TRBJ2-7; size: NA; DNA: TGTGCCAGCAGCAAACTAGGGGAAGACGAGCAGTACTTC; CDR3: CASSKLGEDEQYF
V: TRBV27; D: NA; J: TRBJ2-4; size: NA; DNA: TGTGCCAGCGGGGGGGCCGGGACTCTAGCCAAAAACATTCAGTACTTC; CDR3: CASGGAGTLAKNIQYF
V: TRBV13; D: TRBD1; J: TRBJ2-7; size: once; DNA: TGTGCCAGCAGCTTAGGTTGGACAGGGGGGAGTCCCGAGCAGTACTTC; CDR3: CASSLGWTGGSPEQYF
V: TRBV28; D: NA; J: TRBJ1-5; size: NA; DNA: TGTGCCAGCAGGCCCAATGGAAGCAATCAGCCCCAGCATTTT; CDR3: CASRPNGSNQPQHF
V: TRBV19; D: TRBD1; J: TRBJ2-2; size: NA; DNA: TGTGCCAGTAGTATGGGACAGGCGAACACCGGGGAGCTGTTTTTT; CDR3: CASSMGQANTGELFF
V: TRBV7-8; D: TRBD1; J: TRBJ2-5; size: NA; DNA: TGTGCCAGCAGCTCCTGGGACAGTCGTAACCAAGAGACCCAGTACTTC; CDR3: CASSSWDSRNQETQYF
V: TRBV7-7; D: TRBD2; J: TRBJ2-7; size: once; DNA: TGTGCTAGCAGCTTAGCGGGAGGTTACGAGCAGTACTTC; CDR3: CASSLAGGYEQYF
V: TRBV28; D: TRBD2; J: TRBJ2-2; size: NA; DNA: TGTGCCAGCAGAGGACTAGAAGTTACCGGGGAGCTGTTTTTT; CDR3: CASRGLEVTGELFF
V: TRBV4-2; D: TRBD2; J: TRBJ2-3; size: NA; DNA: TGTGCCAGCAGCCAGGGGACTAGCGGGCGACATAGCACAGATACGCAGTATTTT; CDR3: CASSQGTSGRHSTDTQYF
V: TRBV27; D: NA; J: TRBJ2-7; size: NA; DNA: TGTGCCAGCAGTTTATACGTATGGGCTAAGACGTACTTC; CDR3: CASSLYVWAKTYF
V: TRBV7-9; D: NA; J: TRBJ1-1; size: NA; DNA: TGTGCCAGCAGCTTAGCGAGGTCGGAAGGGGTCCTTGTAGCTTTCTTT; CDR3: CASSLARSEGVLVAFF
V: TRBV6-5; D: NA; J: TRBJ1-2; size: NA; DNA: TGTGCCAGCAGTTACTCGACCCTTCGGGAAGGTGGCTACACCTTC; CDR3: CASSYSTLREGGYTF
V: TRBV13; D: NA; J: TRBJ1-4; size: NA; DNA: TGTGCCAGCAGCTTAGGACGACAGACTCCGAATGAAAAACTGTTTTTT; CDR3: CASSLGRQTPNEKLFF
V: TRBV5-6; D: TRBD1; J: TRBJ2-3; size: NA; DNA: TGTGCCAGCAGCTCGCGGACAGGGCTAGGGGATACGCAGTATTTT; CDR3: CASSSRTGLGDTQYF
V: TRBV30; D: TRBD1; J: TRBJ2-1; size: NA; DNA: TGTGCCTGGAGTGTACGGACAGGGGGCTACAATGAGCAGTTCTTC; CDR3: CAWSVRTGGYNEQFF
V: TRBV5-1; D: TRBD2; J: TRBJ2-7; size: NA; DNA: TGCGCCAGCAGCTTGAAAGCGGGAACCTACGAGCAGTACTTC; CDR3: CASSLKAGTYEQYF
V: TRBV7-2; D: NA; J: TRBJ2-7; size: NA; DNA: TGTGCCAGCAGCCCTCGGGACTCCTACTACGAGCAGTACTTC; CDR3: CASSPRDSYYEQYF
V: TRBV5-1; D: NA; J: TRBJ1-5; size: NA; DNA: TGCGCCAGCAGTCCGATGGGGAGCAATCAGCCCCAGCATTTT; CDR3: CASSPMGSNQPQHF
V: TRBV9; D: NA; J: TRBJ2-7; size: NA; DNA: TGTGCCAGCAGCGCGACATTCTACGAGCAGTACTTC; CDR3: CASSATFYEQYF
V: TRBV5-4; D: NA; J: TRBJ2-3; size: NA; DNA: TGTGCCAGCAGCTTGGGGATATACCATGATACGCAGTATTTT; CDR3: CASSLGIYHDTQYF
V: TRBV6-4; D: TRBD1; J: TRBJ2-3; size: NA; DNA: TGTGCCAGTACTATAAGGGACAGGGCCACAGATACGCAGTATTTT; CDR3: CASTIRDRATDTQYF
V: TRBV6-5; D: TRBD1; J: TRBJ1-2; size: NA; DNA: TGTGCCAGCAGTTACCGGACAGGGTTGTATGGCTACACCTTC; CDR3: CASSYRTGLYGYTF
V: TRBV10-3; D: NA; J: TRBJ1-5; size: few; DNA: TGTGCCATCAGGGACCCACATAGCAATCAGCCCCAGCATTTT; CDR3: CAIRDPHSNQPQHF
V: TRBV6-5; D: TRBD1; J: TRBJ2-7; size: once; DNA: TGTGCCAGTTCCGGGACAGGGGAAACCTACGAGCAGTACTTC; CDR3: CASSGTGETYEQYF
V: TRBV5-1; D: TRBD1; J: TRBJ2-5; size: once; DNA: TGCGCCAGCAGCTCCGGGACAGGGATCCAAGAGACCCAGTACTTC; CDR3: CASSSGTGIQETQYF
V: TRBV10-1; D: TRBD1; J: TRBJ1-1; size: NA; DNA: TGCGCCAGCATGGACAGGCTCTACACTGAAGCTTTCTTT; CDR3: CASMDRLYTEAFF
V: TRBV19; D: NA; J: TRBJ2-3; size: NA; DNA: TGTGCCAGTAGTATGAGAGGGTGGAGCACAGATACGCAGTATTTT; CDR3: CASSMRGWSTDTQYF
V: TRBV4-2; D: NA; J: TRBJ2-3; size: NA; DNA: TGTGCCAGCAGCCCCGGTGGGGCCCACACAGATACGCAGTATTTT; CDR3: CASSPGGAHTDTQYF
V: TRBV5-6; D: NA; J: TRBJ2-3; size: NA; DNA: TGTGCCAGCAGCTTGGGTAGCACAGATACGCAGTATTTT; CDR3: CASSLGSTDTQYF
V: TRBV5-1; D: NA; J: TRBJ1-5; size: NA; DNA: TGCGCCAGCAGCTTGGTCCCCTGGGAGACACTTAATCAGCCCCAGCATTTT; CDR3: CASSLVPWETLNQPQHF
V: TRBV13; D: TRBD2; J: TRBJ2-7; size: NA; DNA: TGTGCCAGCAGCTTCATGGCGGGAGCGGGTAGCTCCTACGAGCAGTACTTC; CDR3: CASSFMAGAGSSYEQYF
V: TRBV7-3; D: TRBD2; J: TRBJ2-2; size: NA; DNA: TGTGCCAGCAGCCTTCCGGGCCGGGGGGCCGGGGAGCTGTTTTTT; CDR3: CASSLPGRGAGELFF
V: TRBV4-1; D: NA; J: TRBJ2-2; size: once; DNA: TGCGCCAGCAGCCAAGATCAAGGGGCGGGGGAGCTGTTTTTT; CDR3: CASSQDQGAGELFF
V: TRBV6-6; D: NA; J: TRBJ2-2; size: NA; DNA: TGTGCCAGCAGGACCACAGGCCCCGGTACCGGGGAGCTGTTTTTT; CDR3: CASRTTGPGTGELFF
V: TRBV6-5; D: NA; J: TRBJ1-3; size: NA; DNA: TGTGCCAGCAGCCGTACACCTTCCTCTGGAAACACCATATATTTT; CDR3: CASSRTPSSGNTIYF
V: TRBV13; D: NA; J: TRBJ2-2; size: NA; DNA: TGTGCCAGCAGCTTAGAGTCAATCACCGGGGAGCTGTTTTTT; CDR3: CASSLESITGELFF
V: TRBV2; D: TRBD1; J: TRBJ2-7; size: NA; DNA: TGTGCCAGCAGAATATCGACAGGGACCATTGACTCCTACGAGCAGTACTTC; CDR3: CASRISTGTIDSYEQYF
V: TRBV6-5; D: NA; J: TRBJ1-4; size: NA; DNA: TGTGCCAGCAGTCCCCGGGCCCTAATAGGAAAACTGTTTTTT; CDR3: CASSPRALIGKLFF
V: TRBV10-3; D: NA; J: TRBJ1-1; size: NA; DNA: TGTGCCATCAGTGAGTGGGTCACGGAAAGGACTGAAGCTTTCTTT; CDR3: CAISEWVTERTEAFF
V: TRBV28; D: NA; J: TRBJ2-3; size: NA; DNA: TGTGCCAGCAGGGCGTGGGGCGGAAACACAGATACGCAGTATTTT; CDR3: CASRAWGGNTDTQYF
V: TRBV5-6; D: TRBD1; J: TRBJ1-2; size: NA; DNA: TGTGCCAGCAGCTTGACAGGGGTTGTCTACACCTTC; CDR3: CASSLTGVVYTF
V: TRBV7-8; D: NA; J: TRBJ1-5; size: NA; DNA: TGTGCCAGCAGCTTATACAGGCAGCCCCAGCATTTT; CDR3: CASSLYRQPQHF